The 14 T cell receptor beta chains listed next were all sequenced from one sample in a study of T cell responses to AZD1222 COVID-19 vaccine. Measured with immunoSEQ multiplex PCR; TCRdb has only the in-frame clones, and not every one. The data contain nearly 110,000 clones, 80% to 95% of them singletons. The sequences come from peripheral blood, collected 28 days after the second AZD1222 dose. The receptors originated from an adult who received the AZD1222 COVID-19 vaccine.

This chain links TRBV5-1 with TRBJ1-5; no firm D call. The CDR3 has 14 amino acids. Germline CDR1 reads SGHRS; CDR2 reads YFSETQ. V lost 0 bases and J 7 bases, leaving 11 bases between the germline ends. DNA for the CDR3: TGCGCCAGCAGCTTGGGTTACAGTGGCCAGCCCCAGCATTTT. Protein sequence: CASSLGYSGQPQHF.

The V gene is TRBV9, the J gene TRBJ1-1; 7 nucleotides line up with TRBD1. The J segment lost 5 bases and the V segment lost 3 bases, leaving 10 bases of the junction unmatched. The CDR3 totals 15 residues. Germline lookup yields CDR1 SGDLS and CDR2 YYNGEE. Here the CDR3 reads CASSGPQGYGTEAFF. CDR3 in DNA: TGTGCCAGCAGCGGACCACAGGGGTACGGGACTGAAGCTTTCTTT.

Written as DNA, the CDR3 is TGTGCCTCACAGGGGGCAGTAGGAAATGGCTACACCTTC. The encoded protein is CASQGAVGNGYTF. J is TRBJ1-2 and V is TRBV10-3; 9 nucleotides match TRBD1. Trimming removed 11 bases from V and 6 bases from J; junction bases left unmatched: 10. CDR3 length: 13 amino acids. Germline CDR1 reads ENHRY; CDR2 reads SYGVKD.

J is TRBJ1-1 and V is TRBV7-9; D is perhaps TRBD1 (5 bases). The germline V gene encodes CDR1 SEHNR and CDR2 FQNEAQ (reference sequence). V was shortened by 1 base and J by 3 bases, with 12 bases between the two germline ends. This CDR3 is 15 amino acids long. CDR3 bases: TGTGCCAGCAGCTTAGTATCGGGACGGTACACTGAAGCTTTCTTT. Amino acids: CASSLVSGRYTEAFF.

The chain recombines TRBV7-8 with TRBJ1-6; D is unclear. This CDR3 comprises 16 residues. Germline V lookup: CDR1 SGHVS, CDR2 FQNEAQ. The V and J ends lost 1 base and 9 bases respectively, with 16 bases between them. CDR3 amino acids: CASSLVVLPPISPLHF. The CDR3 DNA is TGTGCCAGCAGCTTAGTAGTCCTTCCCCCCATTTCACCCCTCCACTTT.

This clone was counted a single time. V gene TRBV29-1 combines with J gene TRBJ2-1; 11 positions agree with TRBD2. This CDR3 spans 15 amino acids. CDR1 is SQVTM, CDR2 ANQGSEA, per germline. J gave up 9 bases and V 1 base, and 8 bases lay outside the gene matches. In DNA form, the CDR3 reads TGCAGCGTTGAAGGGGCGGCTAGCGGGGGGCTTGAGCAGTTCTTC. The encoded protein is CSVEGAASGGLEQFF.

The chain recombines TRBV10-3 with TRBJ2-3; 7 nucleotides align to TRBD2. The CDR3 is 19 residues long. Unmatched junction bases numbered 18, after V lost 6 bases and J lost 0 bases. Germline V gene data show CDR1 as ENHRY and CDR2 as SYGVKD. CDR3 protein: CAIRGHGEGGRISTDTQYF. The CDR3 nucleotides are TGTGCCATCAGAGGACACGGGGAAGGCGGGAGAATCAGCACAGATACGCAGTATTTT.

This clone came up once. The chain has TRBV10-2 and TRBJ2-2, with D perhaps matching TRBD1 (6 bases). CDR1 is WSHSY and CDR2 is SAAADI in the germline V gene. This CDR3 contains 16 residues. V lost 8 bases and J 3 bases, leaving 19 bases between the germline ends. The CDR3: CASRTVGGLDTGELFF. In DNA form, the CDR3 reads TGCGCCAGCCGGACGGTAGGGGGATTGGACACCGGGGAGCTGTTTTTT.

The chain carries TRBV30 and TRBJ1-1; unclear D gene. CDR1 is GTSNPN, CDR2 SVGIG, per germline (reference sequence). The CDR3 spans 12 residues. V gave up 5 bases and J gave up 7 bases, with 14 bases separating them. The chain's CDR3 is CAWSGPWNEAFF. CDR3 nucleotide sequence: TGTGCCTGGTCAGGACCTTGGAATGAAGCTTTCTTT.

The table lists this clone with a count of one. This chain links TRBV4-1 with TRBJ1-3, with no clear D. This CDR3 comprises 15 residues. Germline CDR1 reads MGHRA; CDR2 reads YSYEKL. Trimming shortened V by 9 bases and J by 3 bases, and 18 bases separated the two germline ends. The CDR3 DNA follows: TGCGCCAGTCGACCCGGGCCCTGGGGTGGAAACACCATATATTTT. Protein sequence: CASRPGPWGGNTIYF.

The chain uses TRBV5-1 and TRBJ2-3, with D perhaps TRBD2 (7 bases). V was pared by 0 bases and J by 5 bases, with 10 bases between. CDR3 length equals 14 residues. CDR1 is SGHRS, CDR2 YFSETQ, per germline. CDR3 sequence (DNA): TGCGCCAGCAGCTTGGTGGGAGGGGGAGATACGCAGTATTTT. This gives the protein CASSLVGGGDTQYF.

V is TRBV10-2 and J is TRBJ2-1, with no clear D. This CDR3 spans 12 amino acids. V shed 6 bases and J shed 9 bases, with 12 bases lying between them. Germline CDR1 is WSHSY and CDR2 is SAAADI. The CDR3 DNA is TGCGCCAGCAGAGCCCTCTGGTCTGAGCAGTTCTTC. It encodes CASRALWSEQFF.

V gene TRBV5-1 combines with J gene TRBJ1-2, with a possible D match to TRBD1 (5 bases). The CDR3 length is 13 residues. The germline V gene encodes CDR1 SGHRS and CDR2 YFSETQ. V lost 0 bases to trimming and J lost 2 bases, with 5 bases between them. The CDR3 loop reads CASSLGGNYGYTF. CDR3 in DNA: TGCGCCAGCAGCTTGGGGGGGAACTATGGCTACACCTTC.

The rearrangement links TRBV4-2 to TRBJ2-7, with D uncertain. The CDR3 contains 14 residues. Germline values: CDR1 LGHNA, CDR2 YNFKEQ. V was shortened by 1 base and J by 3 bases, with 10 bases between the two germline ends. The CDR3 DNA sequence: TGTGCCAGCAGCCAAGGGCGTGGCATCTACGAGCAGTACTTC. Its translation: CASSQGRGIYEQYF.